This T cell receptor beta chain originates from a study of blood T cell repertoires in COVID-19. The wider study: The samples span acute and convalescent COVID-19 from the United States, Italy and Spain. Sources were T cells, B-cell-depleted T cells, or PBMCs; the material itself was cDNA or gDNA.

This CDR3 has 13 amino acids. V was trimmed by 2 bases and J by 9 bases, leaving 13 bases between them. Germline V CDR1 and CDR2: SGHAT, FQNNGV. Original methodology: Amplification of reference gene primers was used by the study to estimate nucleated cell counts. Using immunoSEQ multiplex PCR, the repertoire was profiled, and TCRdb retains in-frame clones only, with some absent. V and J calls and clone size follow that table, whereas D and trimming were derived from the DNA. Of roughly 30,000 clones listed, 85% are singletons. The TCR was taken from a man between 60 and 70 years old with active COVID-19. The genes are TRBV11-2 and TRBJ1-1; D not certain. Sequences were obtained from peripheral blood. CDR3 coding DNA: TGTGCCAGCAGCTTAACTCCGGTGATGCAAGCTTTCTTT. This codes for CASSLTPVMQAFF.